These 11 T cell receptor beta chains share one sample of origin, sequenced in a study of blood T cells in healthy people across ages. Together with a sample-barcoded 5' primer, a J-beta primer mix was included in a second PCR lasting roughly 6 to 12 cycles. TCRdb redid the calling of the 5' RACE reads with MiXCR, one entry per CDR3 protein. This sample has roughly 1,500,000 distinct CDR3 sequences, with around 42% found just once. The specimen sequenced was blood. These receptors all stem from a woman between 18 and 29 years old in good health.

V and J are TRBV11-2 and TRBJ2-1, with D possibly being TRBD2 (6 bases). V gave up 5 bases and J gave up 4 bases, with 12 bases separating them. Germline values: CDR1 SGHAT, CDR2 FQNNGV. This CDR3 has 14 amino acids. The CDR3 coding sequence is TGTGCCAGCAGCATCGCCGGGACTTACAATGAGCAGTTCTTC. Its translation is CASSIAGTYNEQFF.

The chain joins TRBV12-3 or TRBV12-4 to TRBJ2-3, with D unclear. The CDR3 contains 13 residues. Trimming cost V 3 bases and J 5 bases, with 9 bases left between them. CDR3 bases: TGTGCCAGCAGTTTCCAGATTGTAGATACGCAGTATTTT. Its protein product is CASSFQIVDTQYF.

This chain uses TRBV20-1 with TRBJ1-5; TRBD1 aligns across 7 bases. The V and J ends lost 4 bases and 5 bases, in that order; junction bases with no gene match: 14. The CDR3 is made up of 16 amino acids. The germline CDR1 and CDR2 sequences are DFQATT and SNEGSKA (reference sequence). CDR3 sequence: CSAKNEQGSVHQPQHF. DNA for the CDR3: TGCAGTGCTAAGAATGAACAGGGGTCCGTTCATCAGCCCCAGCATTTT.

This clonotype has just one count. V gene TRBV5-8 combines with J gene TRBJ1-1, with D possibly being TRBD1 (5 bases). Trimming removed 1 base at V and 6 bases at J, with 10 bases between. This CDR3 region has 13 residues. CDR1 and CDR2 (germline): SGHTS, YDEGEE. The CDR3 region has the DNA TGTGCCAGCAGCTTGACAGGTTGGGCTGAAGCTTTCTTT. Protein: CASSLTGWAEAFF.

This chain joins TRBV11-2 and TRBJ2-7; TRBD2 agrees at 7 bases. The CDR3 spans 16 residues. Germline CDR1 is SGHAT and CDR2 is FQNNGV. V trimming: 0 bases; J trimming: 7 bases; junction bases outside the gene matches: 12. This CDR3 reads CASSLEYGGGNNEQYF. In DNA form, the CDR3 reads TGTGCCAGCAGCTTAGAATATGGGGGGGGAAACAATGAGCAGTACTTC.

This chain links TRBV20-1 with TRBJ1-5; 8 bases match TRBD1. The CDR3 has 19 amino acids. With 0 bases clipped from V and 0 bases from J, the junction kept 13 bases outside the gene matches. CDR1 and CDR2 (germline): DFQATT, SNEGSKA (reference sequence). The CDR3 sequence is CSARDGQGIFEYSNQPQHF. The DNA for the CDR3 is TGCAGTGCTAGAGATGGACAGGGTATCTTCGAATATAGCAATCAGCCCCAGCATTTT.

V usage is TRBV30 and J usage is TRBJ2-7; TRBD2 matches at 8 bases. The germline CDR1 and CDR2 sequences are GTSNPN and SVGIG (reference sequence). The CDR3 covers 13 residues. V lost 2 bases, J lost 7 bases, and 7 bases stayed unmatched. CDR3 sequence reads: CAWSLTSAGEQYF. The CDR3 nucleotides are TGTGCCTGGAGTTTGACTAGCGCGGGGGAGCAGTACTTC.

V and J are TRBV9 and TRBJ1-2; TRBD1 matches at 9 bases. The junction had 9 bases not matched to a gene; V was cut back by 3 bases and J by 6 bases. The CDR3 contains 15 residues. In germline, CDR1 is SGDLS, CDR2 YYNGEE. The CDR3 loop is CASSEGLQGANGYTF. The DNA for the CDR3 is TGTGCCAGCAGCGAGGGCCTACAGGGGGCGAATGGCTACACCTTC.

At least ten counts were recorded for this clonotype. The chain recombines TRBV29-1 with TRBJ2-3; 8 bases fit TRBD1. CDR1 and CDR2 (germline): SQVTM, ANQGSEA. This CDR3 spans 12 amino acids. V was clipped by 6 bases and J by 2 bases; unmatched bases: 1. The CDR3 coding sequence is TGCAGCGTGGACAGGGACACAGATACGCAGTATTTT. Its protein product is CSVDRDTDTQYF.

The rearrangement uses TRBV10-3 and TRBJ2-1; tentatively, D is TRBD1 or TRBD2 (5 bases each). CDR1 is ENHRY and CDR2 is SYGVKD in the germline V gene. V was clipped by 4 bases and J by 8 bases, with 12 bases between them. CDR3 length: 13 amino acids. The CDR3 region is CAISVEGLDEQFF. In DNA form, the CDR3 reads TGTGCCATCAGTGTTGAGGGGTTGGATGAGCAGTTCTTC.

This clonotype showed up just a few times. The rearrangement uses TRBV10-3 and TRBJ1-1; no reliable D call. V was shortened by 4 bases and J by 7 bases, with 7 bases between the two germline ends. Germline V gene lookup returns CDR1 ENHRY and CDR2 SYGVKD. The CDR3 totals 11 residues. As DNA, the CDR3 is TGTGCCATCAGTGGTTCTGGTGAAGCTTTCTTT. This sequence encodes CAISGSGEAFF.